These 2 T cell receptor beta chains were sequenced from one sample in a study of blood T cells in healthy people across ages. Primed by a sample-barcoded 5' primer and a J-beta primer mix, a second PCR proceeded for about 6 to 12 cycles. TCRdb analysed the 5' RACE reads with MiXCR anew, one entry per CDR3 protein. The sample comprises 700,000 to 800,000 distinct CDR3 sequences, roughly 45% of which are singletons, and 20% to 25% rests with the top ten. The sample comprised blood. These receptors were obtained from a woman in her fifties or sixties in good health.

In this sample, this clonotype turned up once. This chain links TRBV20-1 with TRBJ1-2, with TRBD1 as a possible D gene (6 bases). Trimming pared 0 bases from V and 8 bases from J, leaving 16 bases between. The CDR3 is 14 amino acids. Germline values: CDR1 DFQATT, CDR2 SNEGSKA (reference sequence). CDR3 sequence reads: CSARDRRGRGGYTF. The CDR3 DNA sequence: TGCAGTGCTAGAGATCGAAGGGGAAGGGGGGGCTACACCTTC.

V and J are TRBV20-1 and TRBJ1-1, with a tentative D call TRBD1 (5 bases). The ends were cut back, 0 bases at V and 1 base at J, with 12 bases in the middle. This CDR3 comprises 15 residues. From germline, CDR1 is DFQATT and CDR2 SNEGSKA (reference sequence). The CDR3 nucleotides are TGCAGTGCTAGAGAAGCTCTGGGGGGGAACACTGAAGCTTTCTTT. This encodes CSAREALGGNTEAFF.